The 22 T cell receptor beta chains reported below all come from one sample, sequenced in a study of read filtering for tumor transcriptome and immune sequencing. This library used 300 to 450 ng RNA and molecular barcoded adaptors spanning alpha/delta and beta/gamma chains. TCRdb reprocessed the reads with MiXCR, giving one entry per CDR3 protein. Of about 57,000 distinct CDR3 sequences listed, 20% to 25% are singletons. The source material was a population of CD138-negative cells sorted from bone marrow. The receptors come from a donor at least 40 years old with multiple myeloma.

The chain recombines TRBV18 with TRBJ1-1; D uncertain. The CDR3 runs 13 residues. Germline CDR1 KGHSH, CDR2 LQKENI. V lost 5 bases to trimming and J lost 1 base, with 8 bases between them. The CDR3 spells CASSSQQNTEAFF. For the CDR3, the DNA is TGTGCCAGCTCATCTCAGCAGAACACTGAAGCTTTCTTT.

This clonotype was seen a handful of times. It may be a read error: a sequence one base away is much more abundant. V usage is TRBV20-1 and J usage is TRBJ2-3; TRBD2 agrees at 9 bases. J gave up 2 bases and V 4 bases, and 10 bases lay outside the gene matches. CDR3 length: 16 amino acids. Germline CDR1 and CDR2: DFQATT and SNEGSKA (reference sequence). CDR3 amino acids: CSATAPTSGFTDTQYF. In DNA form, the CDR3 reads TGCAGTGCTACAGCCCCGACTAGCGGTTTCACAGATACGCAGTATTTT.

CDR3 amino acids: CSAGTANTGELFF. CDR3 in DNA: TGCAGCGCCGGGACAGCGAACACCGGGGAGCTGTTTTTT. V gene TRBV29-1 combines with J gene TRBJ2-2; 7 bases map to TRBD1. V shed 7 bases, J shed 0 bases, and the junction held 2 bases outside the gene matches. The length of the CDR3 is 13 residues. Germline assignment: CDR1 SQVTM and CDR2 ANQGSEA.

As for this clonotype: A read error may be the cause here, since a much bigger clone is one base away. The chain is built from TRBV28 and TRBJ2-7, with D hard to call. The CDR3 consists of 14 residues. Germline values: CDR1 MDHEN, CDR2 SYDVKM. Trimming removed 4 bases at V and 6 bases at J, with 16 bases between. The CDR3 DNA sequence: TGTGCCAGCAGTTCAACCGGGTCGGCGCGCGAGCAGTACTTC. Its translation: CASSSTGSAREQYF. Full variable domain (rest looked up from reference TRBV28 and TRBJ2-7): DVKVTQSSRYLVKRTGEKVFLECVQDMDHENMFWYRQDPGLGLRLIYFSYDVKMKEKGDIPEGYSVSREKKERFSLILESASTNQTSMYLCASSSTGSAREQYFGPGTRLTVT.

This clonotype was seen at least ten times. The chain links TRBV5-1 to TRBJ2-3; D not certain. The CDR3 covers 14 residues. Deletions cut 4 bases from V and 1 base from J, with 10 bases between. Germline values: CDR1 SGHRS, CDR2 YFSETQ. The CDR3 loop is CASSLLGGTDTQYF. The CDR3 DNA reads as TGCGCCAGCAGCCTCCTAGGTGGCACAGATACGCAGTATTTT.

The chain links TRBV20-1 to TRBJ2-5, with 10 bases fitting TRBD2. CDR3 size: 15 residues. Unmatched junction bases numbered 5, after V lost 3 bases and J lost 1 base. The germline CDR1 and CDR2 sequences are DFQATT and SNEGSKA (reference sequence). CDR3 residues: CSASSGRGGQETQYF. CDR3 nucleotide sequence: TGCAGTGCTAGCAGCGGGAGGGGGGGCCAAGAGACCCAGTACTTC.

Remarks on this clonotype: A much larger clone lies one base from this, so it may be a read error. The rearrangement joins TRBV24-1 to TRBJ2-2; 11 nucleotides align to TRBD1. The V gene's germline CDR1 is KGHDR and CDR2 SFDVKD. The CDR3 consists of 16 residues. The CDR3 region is CATSDIGQGAAGELSF. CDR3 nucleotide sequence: TGTGCCACCAGTGATATTGGACAGGGGGCGGCCGGGGAGCTGTCTTTT.

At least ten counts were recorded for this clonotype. The CDR3 here is CAWSVTGEGNSPLHF. CDR3 sequence (DNA): TGTGCCTGGAGTGTTACGGGAGAGGGTAATTCACCCCTCCACTTT. The chain joins TRBV30 to TRBJ1-6; D not resolved. Per germline, CDR1 GTSNPN and CDR2 SVGIG (reference sequence). Trimming cost V 0 bases and J 6 bases, with 12 bases left between them. The CDR3 length is 15 residues.

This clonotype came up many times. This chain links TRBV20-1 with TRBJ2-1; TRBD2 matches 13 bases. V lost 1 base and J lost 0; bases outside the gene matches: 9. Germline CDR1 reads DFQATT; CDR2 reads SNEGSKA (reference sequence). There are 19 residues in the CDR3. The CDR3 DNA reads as TGCAGTGCTAGAGGCCCCGGGACTAGCGGGAAGAGCTCCTACAATGAGCAGTTCTTC. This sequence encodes CSARGPGTSGKSSYNEQFF.

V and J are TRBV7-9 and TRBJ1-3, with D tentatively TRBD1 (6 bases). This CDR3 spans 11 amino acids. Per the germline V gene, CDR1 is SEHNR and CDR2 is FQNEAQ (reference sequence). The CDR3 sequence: CAVGARNTIYF. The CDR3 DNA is TGTGCGGTGGGGGCTAGAAACACCATATATTTT.

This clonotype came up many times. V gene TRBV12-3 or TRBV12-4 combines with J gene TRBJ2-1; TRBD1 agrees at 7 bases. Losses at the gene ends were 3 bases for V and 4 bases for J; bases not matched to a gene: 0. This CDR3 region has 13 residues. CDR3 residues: CASSLTGYNEQFF. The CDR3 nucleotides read TGTGCCAGCAGTTTGACAGGGTACAATGAGCAGTTCTTC.

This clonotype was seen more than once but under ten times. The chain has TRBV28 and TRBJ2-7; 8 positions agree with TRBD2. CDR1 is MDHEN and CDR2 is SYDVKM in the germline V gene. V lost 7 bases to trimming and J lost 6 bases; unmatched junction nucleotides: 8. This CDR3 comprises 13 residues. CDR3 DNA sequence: TGTGCCAGCACCCCGGGACTAGTTTTCGAGCAGTACTTC. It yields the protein CASTPGLVFEQYF.

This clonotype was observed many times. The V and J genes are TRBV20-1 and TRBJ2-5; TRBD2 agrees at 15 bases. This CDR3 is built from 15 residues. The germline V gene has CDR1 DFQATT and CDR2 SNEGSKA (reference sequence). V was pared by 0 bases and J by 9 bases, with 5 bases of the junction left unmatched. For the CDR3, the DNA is TGCAGTGCTAGAGATAAGGGACTAGCGGGAGGTTCCCAGTACTTC. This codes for CSARDKGLAGGSQYF.

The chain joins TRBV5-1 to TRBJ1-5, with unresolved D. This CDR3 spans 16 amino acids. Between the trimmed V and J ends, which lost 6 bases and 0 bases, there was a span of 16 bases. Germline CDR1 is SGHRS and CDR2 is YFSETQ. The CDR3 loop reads CASTSPQCYSNQPQHF. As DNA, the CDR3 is TGCGCCAGCACTAGTCCGCAGTGTTATAGCAATCAGCCCCAGCATTTT.

CDR3 sequence reads: CAAWTGNTEAFF. The CDR3 region has the DNA TGTGCCGCTTGGACGGGGAACACTGAAGCTTTCTTT. The chain is built from TRBV28 and TRBJ1-1; D is unresolved. The CDR3 covers 12 residues. CDR1 MDHEN and CDR2 SYDVKM come from the germline V gene. Trimming cost V 11 bases and J 1 base, with 11 bases left between them.

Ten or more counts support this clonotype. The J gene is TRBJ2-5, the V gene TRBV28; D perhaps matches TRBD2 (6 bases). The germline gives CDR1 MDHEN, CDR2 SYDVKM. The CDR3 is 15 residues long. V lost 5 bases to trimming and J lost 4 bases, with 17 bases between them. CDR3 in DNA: TGTGCCAGCAGTACCCCCGGAAGGGGAGGAGAGACCCAGTACTTC. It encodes CASSTPGRGGETQYF.

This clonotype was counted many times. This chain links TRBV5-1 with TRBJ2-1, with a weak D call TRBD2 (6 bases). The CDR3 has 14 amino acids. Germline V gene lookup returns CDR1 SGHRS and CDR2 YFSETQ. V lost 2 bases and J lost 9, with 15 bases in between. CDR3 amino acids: CASSLIPGSGEQFF. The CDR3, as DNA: TGCGCCAGCAGCTTAATTCCCGGGAGTGGTGAGCAGTTCTTC.

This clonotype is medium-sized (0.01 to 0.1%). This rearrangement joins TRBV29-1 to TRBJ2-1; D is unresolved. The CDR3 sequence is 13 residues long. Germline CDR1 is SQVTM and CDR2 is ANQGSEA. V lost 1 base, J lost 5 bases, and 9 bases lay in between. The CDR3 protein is CSVEVWQNNEQFF. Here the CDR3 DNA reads TGCAGCGTTGAAGTTTGGCAGAACAATGAGCAGTTCTTC.

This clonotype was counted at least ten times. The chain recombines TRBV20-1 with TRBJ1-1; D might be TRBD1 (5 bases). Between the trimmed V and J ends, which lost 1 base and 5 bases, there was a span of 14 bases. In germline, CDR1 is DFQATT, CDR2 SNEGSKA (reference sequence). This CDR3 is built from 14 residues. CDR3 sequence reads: CSARGSGRWTEAFF. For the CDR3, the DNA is TGCAGTGCTAGAGGTTCAGGGAGGTGGACTGAAGCTTTCTTT.

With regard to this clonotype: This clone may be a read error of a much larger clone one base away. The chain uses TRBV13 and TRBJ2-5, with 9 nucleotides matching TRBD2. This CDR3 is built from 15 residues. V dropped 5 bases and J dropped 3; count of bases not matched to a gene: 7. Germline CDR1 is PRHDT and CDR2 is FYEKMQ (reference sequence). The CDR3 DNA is TGTGCCAGCAGCGTAGCAGCGGGAGGTAAAGAGACCCAGTACTTC. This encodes CASSVAAGGKETQYF.

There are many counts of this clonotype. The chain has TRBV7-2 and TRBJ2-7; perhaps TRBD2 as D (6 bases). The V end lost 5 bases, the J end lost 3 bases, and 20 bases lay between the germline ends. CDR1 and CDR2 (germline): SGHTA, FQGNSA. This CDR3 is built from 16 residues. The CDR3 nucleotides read TGTGCCAGCAGCAGTTATGGGGGACTGATAATCTACGAGCAGTACTTC. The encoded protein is CASSSYGGLIIYEQYF.

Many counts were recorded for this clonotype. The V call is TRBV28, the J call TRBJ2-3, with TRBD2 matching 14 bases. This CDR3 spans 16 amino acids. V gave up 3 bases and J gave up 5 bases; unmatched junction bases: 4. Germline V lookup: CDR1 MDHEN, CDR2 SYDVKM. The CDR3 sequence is CASSFGLAGGGDTQYF. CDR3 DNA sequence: TGTGCCAGCAGTTTCGGACTAGCGGGAGGTGGAGATACGCAGTATTTT. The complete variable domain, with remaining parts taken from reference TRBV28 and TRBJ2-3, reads DVKVTQSSRYLVKRTGEKVFLECVQDMDHENMFWYRQDPGLGLRLIYFSYDVKMKEKGDIPEGYSVSREKKERFSLILESASTNQTSMYLCASSFGLAGGGDTQYFGPGTRLTVL.